This TCR beta chain was retrieved from a study of blood T cell repertoires in COVID-19. The CDR3 runs to 18 residues. V lost 4 bases and J lost 0; bases outside the gene matches: 12. As originally analysed: The authors estimated nucleated cell counts from reference gene primer amplification. Only in-frame clones appear in the TCRdb table, and some are missing; sequencing was by immunoSEQ multiplex PCR. That table furnishes V, J and clone size, whereas the DNA furnished D and trimming. The table shows 6,500 to 8,500 clones, with over 70% occurring only once. J is TRBJ2-4 and V is TRBV23-1; 7 bases fit TRBD1. TRBV23-1 is annotated as an ORF whose role is uncertain. The TCR originated in a human donor in a cohort sampled during active COVID-19. The sequenced material came from peripheral blood. CDR3 DNA sequence: TGCGCCAGCAGTCCCTGGTGGGACAGCCCACTAGCCAAAAACATTCAGTACTTC. Its protein product is CASSPWWDSPLAKNIQYF.